Reported below is one TCR beta chain. The sample is drawn from a study of cytomegalovirus exposure and HLA in healthy donors. About the study: According to later analysis, the same platform produced the 120 validation and about 630 first-cohort repertoires.

This CDR3 is built from 13 residues. CDR1 and CDR2 from the germline V gene are MDHEN and SYDVKM. The V gene end was trimmed by 5 bases and the J gene end by 6 bases; junction bases not matched to a gene: 4. Produced via immunoSEQ multiplex PCR; TCRdb's table is partial and in-frame only. The table shows about 140,000 clones, with 86% occurring only once. The clonotype originates from a man aged 18-30 years in good health and CMV-seronegative. This chain links TRBV28 with TRBJ1-2; TRBD1 agrees at 9 bases. Sequences were obtained from PBMCs. The CDR3 here is CASSPRDRDGYTF. Here the CDR3 DNA reads TGTGCCAGCAGTCCACGGGACAGGGATGGCTACACCTTC.